The present entry profiles one T cell receptor beta chain with its context. Generated by immunoSEQ multiplex PCR, the TCRdb table keeps only in-frame clones and is missing some. The top ten clones hold 11% to 15% of a sample with more than 7,000 clones, around 85% of them seen once. This entry comes from a study of chemoradiotherapy in HPV16-positive cancers. Germline values: CDR1 MNHNS, CDR2 SASEGT. V lost 3 bases to trimming and J lost 6 bases; unmatched junction nucleotides: 16. The CDR3 is made up of 18 amino acids. The V gene is TRBV6-1, the J gene TRBJ2-4; 8 nucleotides line up with TRBD2. This clonotype was obtained from a human donor with HPV-associated anogenital cancer. Sample: blood, taken from a patient who underwent chemoradiotherapy. This CDR3 is CASSDPRSGGAGINIQYF. In DNA form, the CDR3 reads TGTGCCAGCAGTGACCCGCGATCCGGGGGGGCCGGGATAAACATTCAGTACTTC.